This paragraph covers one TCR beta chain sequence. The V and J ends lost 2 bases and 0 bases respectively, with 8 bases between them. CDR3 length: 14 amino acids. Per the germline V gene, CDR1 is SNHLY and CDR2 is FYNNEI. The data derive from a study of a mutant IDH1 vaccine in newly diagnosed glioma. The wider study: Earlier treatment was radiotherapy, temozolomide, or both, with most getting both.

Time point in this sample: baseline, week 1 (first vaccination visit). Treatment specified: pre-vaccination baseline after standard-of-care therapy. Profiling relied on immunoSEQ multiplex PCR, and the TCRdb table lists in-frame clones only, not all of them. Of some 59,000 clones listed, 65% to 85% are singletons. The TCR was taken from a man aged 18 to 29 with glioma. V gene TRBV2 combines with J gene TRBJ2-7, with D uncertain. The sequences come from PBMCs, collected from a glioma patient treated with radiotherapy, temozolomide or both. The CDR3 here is CASSERPRSYEQYF. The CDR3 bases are TGTGCCAGCAGTGAAAGGCCCCGCTCCTACGAGCAGTACTTC.